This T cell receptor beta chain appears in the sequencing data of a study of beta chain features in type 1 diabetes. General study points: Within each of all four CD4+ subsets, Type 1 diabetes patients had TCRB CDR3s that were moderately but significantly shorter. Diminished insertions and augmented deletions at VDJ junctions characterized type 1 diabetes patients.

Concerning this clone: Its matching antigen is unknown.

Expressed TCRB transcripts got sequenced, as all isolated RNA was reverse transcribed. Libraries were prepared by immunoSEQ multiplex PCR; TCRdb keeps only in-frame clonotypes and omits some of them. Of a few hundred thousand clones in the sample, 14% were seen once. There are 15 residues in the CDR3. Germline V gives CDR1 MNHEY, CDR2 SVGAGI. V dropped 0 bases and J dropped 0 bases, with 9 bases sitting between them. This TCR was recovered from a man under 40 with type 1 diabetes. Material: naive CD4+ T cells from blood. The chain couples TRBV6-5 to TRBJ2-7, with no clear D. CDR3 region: CASSYSRGSSYEQYF. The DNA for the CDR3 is TGTGCCAGCAGTTACTCGCGCGGCAGCTCCTACGAGCAGTACTTC.